The T cell receptor beta chain described here comes from a study of cytomegalovirus exposure and HLA in healthy donors. Points from the study as a whole: Analyses of presence and absence presupposed an approximately uniform sequencing depth across donors. Overall, around 160 TCR beta chains were annotated as cytomegalovirus-associated.

Primers included in the PCR were 60 Vbeta and 13 Jbeta primers. Profiled with immunoSEQ multiplex PCR; TCRdb holds only in-frame clones, not every one. Of over 150,000 clones listed, approximately 80% are singletons. Between the trimmed V and J ends, which lost 1 base and 1 base, there was a span of 7 bases. CDR3 length equals 14 residues. Germline assignment: CDR1 MDHEN and CDR2 SYDVKM. In regard to this clone: Its antigen is undetermined.

The source is a man between 25 and 39 years old in good health and CMV-seropositive. Sequenced material: PBMCs. The chain couples TRBV28 to TRBJ1-1, with D uncertain. CDR3 nucleotide sequence: TGTGCCAGCAGTTTATTGGCCGCGAACACTGAAGCTTTCTTT. Amino acid sequence: CASSLLAANTEAFF.